This TCR beta chain was found in a study of Ad26.COV2.S vaccination and SARS-CoV-2 variants. About the research overall: Dosing was one shot or two shots 56 days apart.

Germline V gene sequence: CDR1 SGHVS, CDR2 FQNEAQ. V lost 5 bases to trimming and J lost 6 bases; unmatched junction nucleotides: 12. The CDR3 has 15 amino acids. The treatment was: 15 to 20 received Ad26.COV2.S at low or high dose, single or two shots; 5 received placebo; per-sample allocation not given. Each sample was drawn 63 days after the first injection (of vaccine or placebo). Boston hosted the donor, who was an adult aged 18-55 years. The study's findings and limits: The placebo group had lower spike-specific TCR breadth than the vaccine recipients did.

Concerning this clone itself: Antigen specificity is unknown.

TCRdb keeps only in-frame clones here, not all; method: immunoSEQ multiplex PCR. The sample records approximately 250,000 clones, 70% to 90% being singletons. Specimen: peripheral blood, collected in a trial of Ad26.COV2.S vaccine versus placebo. The TCR was taken from a person aged 18 to 59 who received the Ad26.COV2.S COVID-19 vaccine or a placebo. The chain couples TRBV7-8 to TRBJ2-5, with 7 bases identical to TRBD2. The CDR3 nucleotides are TGTGCCAGCAGCACCTTGGCGGGAGCGGGGAAGACCCAGTACTTC. It yields the protein CASSTLAGAGKTQYF.